Below, 29 T cell receptor beta chains from the same sample are listed, as sequenced in a study of cytomegalovirus exposure and HLA in healthy donors (TCRdb year 2017). The library was made by the immunoSEQ multiplex PCR assay. The multiplex PCR relied on a mix of 60 forward primers for TCR Vbeta segments and 13 reverse primers for TCR Jbeta segments. Not all clones reach the TCRdb copy of this immuneACCESS table, which keeps in-frame sequences only. Checked studies attribute under half of the gap to unresolved V genes and leave the rest unexplained. In all, the sample holds roughly 98,000 clones, and 65% to 80% of those were seen once. Under 3% of the sample belongs to the ten largest clones. The sample was PBMCs. Receptor source: a female donor in good health and CMV-seropositive.

The chain joins TRBV19 to TRBJ2-7; D not resolved. The CDR3 contains 14 residues. Per germline, CDR1 LNHDA and CDR2 SQIVND (reference sequence). Between the trimmed V and J ends, which lost 2 bases and 2 bases, there was a span of 10 bases. The CDR3 loop reads CASSINLPTYEQYF. CDR3 nucleotides: TGTGCCAGTAGTATAAATCTACCAACCTACGAGCAGTACTTC.

The genes are TRBV28 and TRBJ1-1, with 8 bases that match TRBD1. Germline lookup yields CDR1 MDHEN and CDR2 SYDVKM. V shed 5 bases, J shed 3 bases, and the junction held 8 bases outside the gene matches. The CDR3 sequence is 15 residues long. CDR3 in DNA: TGTGCCAGCAGTGGACAGGGAAGGAGGGACACTGAAGCTTTCTTT. It codes for CASSGQGRRDTEAFF.

There are a few counts of this clone. The rearrangement uses TRBV6-5 and TRBJ2-7; D unresolved. Looked up from germline, CDR1 is MNHEY and CDR2 is SVGAGI. CDR3 size: 13 residues. Trimming took off 0 bases at V and 7 bases at J, with 10 bases between the two ends. CDR3 protein: CASSYSQTLEQYF. The CDR3 coding sequence is TGTGCCAGCAGTTACTCCCAGACTTTGGAGCAGTACTTC.

J is TRBJ1-2 and V is TRBV28, with D possibly being TRBD1 (6 bases). Germline assignment: CDR1 MDHEN and CDR2 SYDVKM. Trimming removed 8 bases from V and 9 bases from J, with 16 bases in between. The CDR3 totals 12 residues. The CDR3 region has the DNA TGTGCCAGCGGCATAGGGGGAGCGAGCTACACCTTC. It specifies CASGIGGASYTF.

The V and J genes are TRBV23-1 and TRBJ1-1; 7 bases line up with TRBD1. TRBV23-1 is an open reading frame whose function is uncertain. J was trimmed by 5 bases and V by 0 bases; bases with no gene match: 12. The CDR3 is made up of 17 amino acids. The CDR3 bases are TGCGCCAGCAGTCAATCGGCCAAAAGGGGCAGGGGGACTGAAGCTTTCTTT. Its protein is CASSQSAKRGRGTEAFF.

The chain is built from TRBV2 and TRBJ1-1; tentatively, D is TRBD1 (5 bases). Trimming cost V 6 bases and J 0 bases, with 11 bases left between them. The CDR3 is 14 amino acids. Germline CDR1 is SNHLY and CDR2 is FYNNEI. DNA for the CDR3: TGTGCCAGCAGCAACCCCAGGGTGAACACTGAAGCTTTCTTT. Encoded protein: CASSNPRVNTEAFF.

This chain connects TRBV28 to TRBJ1-1; D remains ambiguous. The germline CDR1 and CDR2 sequences are MDHEN and SYDVKM. The CDR3 loop spans 13 amino acids. With 5 bases removed from V and 1 base from J, the gap between germline ends came to 8 bases. Here the CDR3 reads CASSIQRNTEAFF. Written as DNA, the CDR3 is TGTGCCAGCAGTATACAGAGGAACACTGAAGCTTTCTTT.

The V call is TRBV28, the J call TRBJ1-1, with a possible D match to TRBD1 (5 bases). Germline V gene lookup returns CDR1 MDHEN and CDR2 SYDVKM. V was cut by 4 bases and J by 2 bases, with 14 bases left in between. The CDR3 is made up of 15 amino acids. This CDR3 is CASSSPVTANTEAFF. CDR3 coding DNA: TGTGCCAGCAGTTCCCCCGTGACAGCCAACACTGAAGCTTTCTTT.

The chain couples TRBV10-3 to TRBJ1-2, with TRBD1 matching over 9 bases. The CDR3 length is 12 residues. V dropped 10 bases and J dropped 2; count of bases not matched to a gene: 2. Germline CDR1 ENHRY, CDR2 SYGVKD. In nucleotides, the CDR3 is TGTGCCACTGGACAGGGGAACTATGGCTACACCTTC. Residues: CATGQGNYGYTF.

This clone appeared once. The chain carries TRBV7-2 and TRBJ2-3, with a weak D call TRBD2 (6 bases). The V end lost 5 bases, the J end lost 2 bases, and 11 bases lay between the germline ends. The CDR3 sequence is 14 residues long. The germline V gene encodes CDR1 SGHTA and CDR2 FQGNSA. The CDR3 loop reads CASSRDFSTDTQYF. The DNA of the CDR3 is TGTGCCAGCAGCCGGGACTTCTCCACAGATACGCAGTATTTT.

This chain links TRBV7-9 with TRBJ1-2; D uncertain. Germline V CDR1 and CDR2: SEHNR, FQNEAQ (reference sequence). Trimming took 5 bases from V and 4 from J, leaving 14 bases between them. The CDR3 loop spans 14 amino acids. The CDR3 nucleotides are TGTGCCAGCAGCGACCTCCCGAGGGCCTATGGCTACACCTTC. This translates into CASSDLPRAYGYTF. Looking up the rest from reference TRBV7-9 and TRBJ1-2 gives the full variable domain: DTGVSQNPRHKITKRGQNVTFRCDPISEHNRLYWYRQTLGQGPEFLTYFQNEAQLEKSRLLSDRFSAERPKGSFSTLEIQRTEQGDSAMYLCASSDLPRAYGYTFGSGTRLTVV.

In its sample, this clone was seen a few times. The chain is built from TRBV4-1 and TRBJ1-2, with D possibly TRBD1 on 6 matching bases. The germline V and J ends were trimmed by 1 base and 4 bases, with 10 bases remaining between them. CDR1 and CDR2 from the germline V gene are MGHRA and YSYEKL. This CDR3 region has 14 residues. This chain's CDR3 is CASSQGQVFYGYTF. CDR3 sequence (DNA): TGCGCCAGCAGCCAAGGACAGGTCTTCTATGGCTACACCTTC.

The chain uses TRBV14 and TRBJ1-4; D possibly corresponds to TRBD1 (6 bases). The V end lost 1 base, the J end lost 8 bases, and 20 bases lay between the germline ends. The CDR3 runs to 17 residues. Per the germline V gene, CDR1 is SGHDN and CDR2 is FVKESK. The CDR3 loop reads CASSQGVPAPRGEKLFF. In nucleotides, the CDR3 is TGTGCCAGCAGCCAAGGCGTACCGGCACCCAGGGGAGAAAAACTGTTTTTT.

The gene calls are TRBV10-3 and TRBJ2-1; 13 positions agree with TRBD2. The CDR3 has 14 residues. CDR1 is ENHRY and CDR2 is SYGVKD in the germline V gene. After removal of 11 bases from V and 8 bases from J, the junction contained 9 bases not matched to a gene. The DNA for the CDR3 is TGTGCCCACTCCCGGACTAGCGGGGGACATGAGCAGTTCTTC. This codes for CAHSRTSGGHEQFF.

The chain combines TRBV5-1 with TRBJ2-7, with D perhaps TRBD2 (5 bases). This CDR3 region has 15 residues. The V gene lost 0 bases and the J gene lost 6 bases, with 16 bases spanning the gap. CDR1 is SGHRS, CDR2 YFSETQ, per germline. CDR3 in amino acids: CASSLVGSFPSEQYF. The CDR3 coding sequence is TGCGCCAGCAGCTTGGTGGGGAGTTTCCCCTCCGAGCAGTACTTC.

The chain is built from TRBV9 and TRBJ2-1, with TRBD1 matching 7 bases. The germline V gene has CDR1 SGDLS and CDR2 YYNGEE. With 0 bases clipped from V and 4 bases from J, the junction kept 4 bases outside the gene matches. This CDR3 spans 15 amino acids. CDR3 region: CASSVGRGRYNEQFF. CDR3 coding DNA: TGTGCCAGCAGCGTAGGTAGGGGGCGGTACAATGAGCAGTTCTTC.

The rearrangement uses TRBV7-2 and TRBJ2-7, with D possibly matching TRBD2 (6 bases). The CDR3 has 16 residues. CDR1 is SGHTA, CDR2 FQGNSA, per germline. The V gene lost 1 base and the J gene lost 1 base, with 14 bases spanning the gap. This CDR3 reads CASSLVGGIPSYEQYF. In nucleotides, the CDR3 is TGTGCCAGCAGCTTAGTTGGCGGGATACCTTCCTACGAGCAGTACTTC.

The sample holds a few counts of this clone. Written as DNA, the CDR3 is TGTGCCAGCAGTTACCTAGGGGGGGGCTCGGATTCACCCCTCCACTTT. Protein: CASSYLGGGSDSPLHF. The V call is TRBV6-5, the J call TRBJ1-6, with TRBD1 as a possible D gene (6 bases). V was trimmed by 2 bases and J by 8 bases, leaving 16 bases between them. This CDR3 spans 16 amino acids. Germline V lookup: CDR1 MNHEY, CDR2 SVGAGI.

This clone was recorded once. DNA for the CDR3: TGTGCCAGCAGCTTTGACAGGGGTCGAACTGAAGCTTTCTTT. It encodes CASSFDRGRTEAFF. V and J are TRBV7-2 and TRBJ1-1, with 8 bases identical to TRBD1. V lost 3 bases and J lost 5; bases outside the gene matches: 5. Per the germline V gene, CDR1 is SGHTA and CDR2 is FQGNSA. CDR3 length: 14 amino acids.

This sequence joins TRBV4-2 and TRBJ2-7; 10 nucleotides line up with TRBD2. CDR3 length: 17 amino acids. Germline V gene sequence: CDR1 LGHNA, CDR2 YNFKEQ. V trimming: 0 bases; J trimming: 0 bases; junction bases outside the gene matches: 5. CDR3 nucleotide sequence: TGTGCCAGCAGCCAAGAAAGGACTAGCGGATTCTCCTACGAGCAGTACTTC. Its protein is CASSQERTSGFSYEQYF.

This sequence joins TRBV4-1 and TRBJ2-1, with 10 bases fitting TRBD2. The CDR3 is made up of 16 amino acids. V lost 3 bases and J lost 4; bases outside the gene matches: 6. CDR1 MGHRA and CDR2 YSYEKL come from the germline V gene. The CDR3 loop is CASSHHRTSGYNEQFF. The CDR3 DNA follows: TGCGCCAGCAGCCACCACCGGACTAGCGGATACAATGAGCAGTTCTTC.

This chain joins TRBV15 and TRBJ2-3; D ambiguous. The CDR3 consists of 13 residues. Deletions cut 0 bases from V and 7 bases from J, with 8 bases between. Looked up from germline, CDR1 is LNHNV and CDR2 is YYDKDF (reference sequence). The CDR3 nucleotides read TGTGCCACCAGCAGAGAGCCCGAGAATACGCAGTATTTT. Translating it yields CATSREPENTQYF.

This clone was detected only a few times. The J gene is TRBJ2-5, the V gene TRBV4-1; 10 nucleotides match TRBD1. The end of the DNA is better explained by TRBJ2-7, so the J call may be wrong. In germline, CDR1 is MGHRA, CDR2 YSYEKL. The CDR3 contains 16 residues. The CDR3 region has the DNA TGCGCCAGCAGCCAAGTGGGGGGACAGGGGACCTACGAGCAGTACTTC. This encodes CASSQVGGQGTYEQYF.

This rearrangement joins TRBV7-9 to TRBJ2-7; D is possibly TRBD1 (6 bases). With 6 bases removed from V and 2 bases from J, the gap between germline ends came to 14 bases. The CDR3 is made up of 14 amino acids. The germline gives CDR1 SEHNR, CDR2 FQNEAQ (reference sequence). For the CDR3, the DNA is TGTGCCAGCAGTTTTACGGACAGCACCTACGAGCAGTACTTC. Translating gives CASSFTDSTYEQYF.

This clone was counted between two and nine times. The CDR3 region is CAISESRESNQPQHF. CDR3 DNA: TGTGCCATCAGTGAGTCGCGAGAGAGCAATCAGCCCCAGCATTTT. V is TRBV10-3 and J is TRBJ1-5; D gene ambiguous. The germline CDR1 and CDR2 sequences are ENHRY and SYGVKD. CDR3 length: 15 amino acids. With 0 bases removed from V and 1 base from J, the gap between germline ends came to 7 bases.

The chain uses TRBV5-1 and TRBJ1-1; D not resolved. The V gene's germline CDR1 is SGHRS and CDR2 YFSETQ. V gave up 0 bases and J gave up 2 bases, with 11 bases separating them. The CDR3 runs to 15 residues. CDR3 amino acids: CASSLGGIVNTEAFF. CDR3 bases: TGCGCCAGCAGCTTGGGAGGGATAGTAAACACTGAAGCTTTCTTT. The full variable domain, completed using reference TRBV5-1 and TRBJ1-1, is KAGVTQTPRYLIKTRGQQVTLSCSPISGHRSVSWYQQTPGQGLQFLFEYFSETQRNKGNFPGRFSGRQFSNSRSEMNVSTLELGDSALYLCASSLGGIVNTEAFFGQGTRLTVV.

The gene calls are TRBV7-9 and TRBJ2-1, with D possibly matching TRBD2 (5 bases). Trimming pared 3 bases from V and 4 bases from J, leaving 7 bases between. Germline assignment: CDR1 SEHNR and CDR2 FQNEAQ (reference sequence). The CDR3 runs 13 residues. The CDR3 region is CASSLDSYNEQFF. The CDR3 DNA sequence: TGTGCCAGCAGCTTGGACTCTTACAATGAGCAGTTCTTC.

With regard to this clone: The sample carries other DNA sequences with the same CDR3. This chain uses TRBV5-1 with TRBJ2-5, with D tentatively TRBD2 (6 bases). Per germline, CDR1 SGHRS and CDR2 YFSETQ. Trimming shortened V by 0 bases and J by 2 bases, and 11 bases separated the two germline ends. The CDR3 runs to 15 residues. The CDR3 region is CASSLGQGGQETQYF. The CDR3, as DNA: TGCGCCAGCAGCTTGGGGCAGGGAGGTCAAGAGACCCAGTACTTC.

J is TRBJ1-4 and V is TRBV9; possibly TRBD1 for D (5 bases). Trimming took off 3 bases at V and 5 bases at J, with 8 bases between the two ends. Germline values: CDR1 SGDLS, CDR2 YYNGEE. The CDR3 runs 13 residues. DNA of the CDR3: TGTGCCAGCAGCGAGGGACTCAATGAAAAACTGTTTTTT. Amino acids: CASSEGLNEKLFF. Complete variable domain (other parts from reference TRBV9 and TRBJ1-4): DSGVTQTPKHLITATGQRVTLRCSPRSGDLSVYWYQQSLDQGLQFLIQYYNGEERAKGNILERFSAQQFPDLHSELNLSSLELGDSALYFCASSEGLNEKLFFGSGTQLSVL.